The subject of this entry is one T cell receptor (beta chain). Its matching antigen is unknown. Sequenced by immunoSEQ multiplex PCR; TCRdb stores in-frame clones only, minus some. The table shows approximately 49,000 clones, with about 80% occurring only once. These data are taken from a study of T cells in localized non-small cell lung cancer. Regarding the study as a whole: A denser population of T cells in blood accompanied longer overall survival.

Germline V lookup: CDR1 SGDLS, CDR2 YYNGEE. This CDR3 is built from 18 residues. V lost 1 base and J 0 bases, leaving 18 bases between the germline ends. This rearrangement joins TRBV9 to TRBJ2-3; tentatively, D is TRBD2 (6 bases). The specimen was peripheral blood, collected before any cancer treatment. The TCR sequence derives from a man aged 40-75 years with stage I squamous cell lung carcinoma. The CDR3 spells CASSVSPWAAGSTDTQYF. CDR3 DNA: TGTGCCAGCAGCGTATCCCCTTGGGCGGCGGGGAGCACAGATACGCAGTATTTT.